One sample yielded the 13 T cell receptor beta chains listed below, sequenced in a study of Ad26.COV2.S vaccination and SARS-CoV-2 variants. Treatment: about 20 received Ad26.COV2.S at low or high dose, single or two shots; roughly five received placebo; per-sample allocation not given. The samples were gathered on day 63 after the first injection of vaccine or placebo. The table came from immunoSEQ multiplex PCR; TCRdb's copy has only in-frame clones and leaves some out. The sample carries roughly 350,000 clones, roughly 90% recorded once. The sample consisted of peripheral blood, taken in a trial of Ad26.COV2.S vaccine versus placebo. All receptors derive from a person aged 18-65 years who received the Ad26.COV2.S COVID-19 vaccine or a placebo.

V gene TRBV6-2 or TRBV6-3 combines with J gene TRBJ2-7; D possibly corresponds to TRBD1 (5 bases). The CDR3 has 12 residues. The germline V gene encodes CDR1 MNHEY and CDR2 SVGEGT. The V end lost 4 bases, the J end lost 3 bases, and 7 bases lay between the germline ends. The CDR3 nucleotides read TGTGCCAGCAGTTCTGACAGCTACGAGCAGTACTTC. It codes for CASSSDSYEQYF.

This clone was counted between two and nine times. The rearrangement links TRBV11-2 to TRBJ2-7; perhaps D is TRBD1 or TRBD2 (5 bases each). This CDR3 has 18 residues. V lost 6 bases, J lost 0 bases, and 24 bases lay in between. Germline loops: CDR1 SGHAT, CDR2 FQNNGV. CDR3 protein: CASSQTRVGRNLSYEQYF. CDR3 nucleotide sequence: TGTGCCAGCAGTCAGACCCGGGTGGGACGGAACCTCTCCTACGAGCAGTACTTC. Variable domain in full (rest from reference TRBV11-2 and TRBJ2-7): EAGVAQSPRYKIIEKRQSVAFWCNPISGHATLYWYQQILGQGPKLLIQFQNNGVVDDSQLPKDRFSAERLKGVDSTLKIQPAKLEDSAVYLCASSQTRVGRNLSYEQYFGPGTRLTVT.

The chain carries TRBV28 and TRBJ1-1; tentative D call: TRBD1 (5 bases). Deletions cut 7 bases from V and 8 bases from J, with 17 bases between. Per the germline V gene, CDR1 is MDHEN and CDR2 is SYDVKM. The CDR3 contains 13 residues. CDR3 protein: CASINVLGAEAFF. As DNA, the CDR3 is TGTGCCAGCATAAATGTACTAGGGGCCGAAGCTTTCTTT.

CDR3 amino acids: CSVEPDIDHGYTF. The DNA of the CDR3 is TGCAGCGTGGAACCGGACATCGATCATGGCTACACCTTC. J is TRBJ1-2 and V is TRBV29-1; TRBD1 is a possible D gene (5 bases). V lost 6 bases and J lost 6, with 17 bases in between. The CDR3 length is 13 residues. Germline V lookup: CDR1 SQVTM, CDR2 ANQGSEA.

This chain joins TRBV3-1 (or the pseudogene TRBV3-2) and TRBJ2-1, with 8 positions matching TRBD1. J was trimmed by 7 bases and V by 1 base; bases with no gene match: 15. The CDR3 runs to 18 residues. Germline V CDR1 and CDR2: LGHDT, YNNKEL (reference sequence). The CDR3 region is CASSQVAGGRSSRNEQFF. CDR3 coding DNA: TGTGCCAGCAGCCAAGTGGCAGGGGGCCGATCATCACGGAATGAGCAGTTCTTC.

This chain uses TRBV6-1 with TRBJ2-1; the D is unclear. V was cut by 3 bases and J by 8 bases, with 17 bases left in between. Germline V gene data show CDR1 as MNHNS and CDR2 as SASEGT. This CDR3 is built from 15 residues. This CDR3 is CASSDSLKRSDEQFF. The CDR3 coding sequence is TGTGCCAGCAGTGACAGCCTAAAACGGAGCGATGAGCAGTTCTTC.

The genes are TRBV28 and TRBJ2-7, with a tentative D call TRBD1 (6 bases). This CDR3 contains 13 residues. Germline CDR1 MDHEN, CDR2 SYDVKM. V was trimmed by 5 bases and J by 3 bases, leaving 11 bases between them. CDR3 amino acids: CASSQGSSYEQYF. CDR3 in DNA: TGTGCCAGCAGTCAGGGGAGCAGCTACGAGCAGTACTTC. Filled out from reference TRBV28 and TRBJ2-7, the complete variable domain reads DVKVTQSSRYLVKRTGEKVFLECVQDMDHENMFWYRQDPGLGLRLIYFSYDVKMKEKGDIPEGYSVSREKKERFSLILESASTNQTSMYLCASSQGSSYEQYFGPGTRLTVT.

The chain links TRBV18 to TRBJ2-5, with D perhaps TRBD1 (6 bases). Per germline, CDR1 KGHSH and CDR2 LQKENI. Trimming shortened V by 5 bases and J by 1 base, and 11 bases separated the two germline ends. The CDR3 loop spans 14 amino acids. The CDR3 nucleotides read TGTGCCAGCTCAACCTTACAGGGCCAAGAGACCCAGTACTTC. It encodes CASSTLQGQETQYF.

This chain uses TRBV10-1 with TRBJ1-1; D perhaps matches TRBD1 (5 bases). CDR1 is WNHNN and CDR2 is SYGVQD in the germline V gene (reference sequence). Trimming pared 8 bases from V and 4 bases from J, leaving 14 bases between. The CDR3 loop spans 13 amino acids. CDR3 DNA: TGCGCCAGCCCGGGGGTACGCGGCACTGAAGCTTTCTTT. Protein product: CASPGVRGTEAFF.

This chain joins TRBV19 and TRBJ1-4, with TRBD1 identical over 8 bases. Germline-derived CDR1 and CDR2 are LNHDA and SQIVND (reference sequence). The CDR3 length is 13 residues. V lost 7 bases and J lost 5; bases outside the gene matches: 3. The CDR3 loop is CASIRGPNEKLFF. The CDR3 DNA sequence: TGTGCCAGTATCAGGGGGCCGAATGAAAAACTGTTTTTT.

This clone turned up a few times. CDR3 DNA sequence: TGTGCCAGCGGAAAACAGGGGATAGACTACGAGCAGTACTTC. This codes for CASGKQGIDYEQYF. V gene TRBV5-4 combines with J gene TRBJ2-7, with 7 bases that match TRBD1. Germline V gene data show CDR1 as SGHNT and CDR2 as YYREEE (reference sequence). This CDR3 contains 14 residues. Trimming cost V 7 bases and J 3 bases; bases outside gene matches: 10.

V is TRBV10-3 and J is TRBJ1-5; a weak D match, TRBD1 (5 bases). This CDR3 is 13 amino acids long. Trimming took off 4 bases at V and 9 bases at J, with 13 bases between the two ends. CDR1 and CDR2 from the germline V gene are ENHRY and SYGVKD. The CDR3 here is CAISVGQGWPQHF. CDR3 DNA sequence: TGTGCCATCAGTGTCGGCCAGGGCTGGCCCCAGCATTTT.

The chain links TRBV27 to TRBJ1-1; D ambiguous. Trimming cost V 5 bases and J 7 bases, with 17 bases left between them. This CDR3 comprises 14 residues. The V gene's germline CDR1 is MNHEY and CDR2 SMNVEV (reference sequence). As DNA, the CDR3 is TGTGCCAGCAGTCTCCGTCGTGAGGGCGGTGAAGCTTTCTTT. Protein product: CASSLRREGGEAFF.